This record concerns one T cell receptor (beta chain) sequence. The target antigen is unknown. The source of the sample is a study of Ad26.COV2.S vaccination and SARS-CoV-2 variants. Points from the study as a whole: Total T cell responses may have been underestimated by the TCR breadth and depth analyses.

The V gene's germline CDR1 is SGHKS and CDR2 YYEKEE (reference sequence). Trimming took off 2 bases at V and 6 bases at J, with 3 bases between the two ends. The CDR3 is 11 amino acids. The treatment is: about 20 received Ad26.COV2.S at low or high dose, single or two shots; about 5 received placebo; per-sample allocation not given. Vaccine and placebo recipients were sampled on day 63 after the first injection. The table came from immunoSEQ multiplex PCR; TCRdb's copy has only in-frame clones and leaves some out. The sample gives 440,000 or so clones, roughly nine tenths of which show up once; about 1.5% is in the top ten.

The sequence came from a person aged 18-65 years who received the Ad26.COV2.S COVID-19 vaccine or a placebo. This rearrangement joins TRBV5-5 to TRBJ2-1; D not resolved. The source material was peripheral blood, sampled in a trial of Ad26.COV2.S vaccine versus placebo. The CDR3 sequence: CASSFVNEQFF. As DNA, the CDR3 is TGTGCCAGCAGCTTTGTCAATGAGCAGTTCTTC.